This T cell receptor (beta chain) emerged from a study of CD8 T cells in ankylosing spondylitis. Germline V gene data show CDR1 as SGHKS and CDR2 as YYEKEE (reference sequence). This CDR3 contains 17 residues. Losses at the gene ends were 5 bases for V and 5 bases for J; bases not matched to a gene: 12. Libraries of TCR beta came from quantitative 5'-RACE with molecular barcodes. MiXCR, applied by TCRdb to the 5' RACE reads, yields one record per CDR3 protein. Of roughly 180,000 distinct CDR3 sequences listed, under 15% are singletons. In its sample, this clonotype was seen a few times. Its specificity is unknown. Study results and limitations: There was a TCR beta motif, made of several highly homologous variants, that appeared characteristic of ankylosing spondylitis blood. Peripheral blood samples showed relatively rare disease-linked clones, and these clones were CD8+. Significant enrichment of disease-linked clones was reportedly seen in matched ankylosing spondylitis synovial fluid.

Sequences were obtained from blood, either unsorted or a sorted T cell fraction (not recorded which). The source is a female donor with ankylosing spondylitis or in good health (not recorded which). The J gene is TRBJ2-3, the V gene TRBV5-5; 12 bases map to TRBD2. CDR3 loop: CASREKTSGSLRDTQYF. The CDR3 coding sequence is TGTGCCAGCAGGGAAAAGACTAGCGGGAGTCTAAGAGATACGCAGTATTTT.